What follows describes a single T cell receptor beta chain. This may arise from a read error, as a much more abundant clone is one base away. The data derive from a study of blood T cell repertoires in COVID-19. Profiled with immunoSEQ multiplex PCR; TCRdb holds only in-frame clones, not every one. The data hold about 130,000 clones, with around 88% observed a single time. The V end was cut by 5 bases, the J end by 2 bases, with 3 bases between. The CDR3 runs 12 residues. The germline V gene encodes CDR1 SEHNR and CDR2 FQNEAQ (reference sequence). This sequence originates from a woman aged 50 to 65 who had recovered from COVID-19. V usage is TRBV7-9 and J usage is TRBJ2-2; D call uncertain. The sequencing sample was made of peripheral blood. The CDR3 loop reads CASSLNTGELFF. The CDR3 DNA reads as TGTGCCAGCAGCCTTAACACCGGGGAGCTGTTTTTT.